These T cell receptor beta chains were read from a single sample in a study of shared clonotypes between healthy human individuals. This table comes from immunoSEQ multiplex PCR, and its TCRdb copy is limited to in-frame clones, with some not included. The sample consists of about 550,000 clones, roughly 95% of them appearing once. Sequencing was performed on naive CD8+ T cells sorted from blood. The receptors come from a woman in her 30s in good health. Each CDR3 is given with its conserved first and last residue. D genes are given only for firm matches.

D gene	V gene	J gene	CDR3 length	CDR3 protein
NA	TRBV27	TRBJ2-3	13	CASSLGQTDTQYF
TRBD2	TRBV28	TRBJ2-7	14	CASSLAGGTYEQYF
TRBD1	TRBV7-2	TRBJ2-7	16	CASSTIGGRLSYEQYF
TRBD2	TRBV19	TRBJ2-3	16	CASSPLAGGPGDTQYF
NA	TRBV28	TRBJ2-5	11	CASRAGETQYF
NA	TRBV6-6	TRBJ2-7	15	CASSYKDKASYEQYF
NA	TRBV4-1	TRBJ2-1	14	CASSPGGRNNEQFF
TRBD1	TRBV27	TRBJ2-2	15	CASKFGTGATGELFF
NA	TRBV13	TRBJ2-7	11	CASSDIHEQYF
TRBD1	TRBV6-5	TRBJ1-1	15	CASRRWTGTNTEAFF
TRBD1	TRBV5-5	TRBJ1-1	13	CASSLGRDREAFF
TRBD2	TRBV9	TRBJ2-1	15	CASSVAGGGWDEQFF
NA	TRBV28	TRBJ2-7	13	CASSFSPPYEQYF
TRBD1	TRBV2	TRBJ2-5	12	CASHRGEETQYF
TRBD1	TRBV4-1	TRBJ2-2	16	CASSPDRGLGGGELFF
NA	TRBV7-6	TRBJ1-5	11	CASSLAGPLHF
NA	TRBV4-1	TRBJ2-1	12	CASSQEPNEQFF
TRBD1	TRBV7-2	TRBJ2-4	13	CASSRDSKNIQYF
NA	TRBV7-9	TRBJ2-5	12	CASSSVPETQYF
NA	TRBV4-1	TRBJ2-1	15	CASSPRDTSYNEQFF
TRBD2	TRBV27	TRBJ2-7	15	CASSLGLAGDYEQYF
NA	TRBV5-1	TRBJ1-2	14	CASSLGKSNYGYTF
TRBD1	TRBV23-1	TRBJ1-5	16	CASPWDRGYSNQPQHF
TRBD2	TRBV14	TRBJ2-3	15	CASSRLAGSTDTQYF
NA	TRBV5-6	TRBJ2-7	15	CASSLDGRPSYEQYF
TRBD1	TRBV7-9	TRBJ2-7	14	CASSKETGYYEQYF
NA	TRBV28	TRBJ2-2	15	CASSILNRNPGELFF
NA	TRBV7-3	TRBJ2-1	15	CASSLIVAGWREQFF
NA	TRBV7-9	TRBJ2-5	15	CASSFEWQGEETQYF
TRBD2	TRBV7-6	TRBJ2-5	15	CASSLLASGRGTQYF
NA	TRBV7-2	TRBJ2-1	14	CASSGPGAYNEQFF
NA	TRBV5-4	TRBJ2-7	15	CASSLAGNPSYEQYF
TRBD1	TRBV7-9	TRBJ2-2	16	CASSLLTGSNTGELFF
NA	TRBV19	TRBJ2-7	15	CASSIVSGALYEQYF
NA	TRBV28	TRBJ2-1	17	CASSSPLEEALYNEQFF
NA	TRBV2	TRBJ2-2	17	CASMNLHDTANTGELFF
NA	TRBV29-1	TRBJ2-7	12	CSVPGDSYEQYF
TRBD1	TRBV25-1	TRBJ1-2	15	CASSEPGGWLDGYTF
TRBD1	TRBV5-5	TRBJ2-3	16	CASSLPGTEVTDTQYF
TRBD2	TRBV10-1	TRBJ2-1	13	CASSSGRYNEQFF
TRBD2	TRBV19	TRBJ2-3	16	CASSYGAGDLTDTQYF
NA	TRBV4-1	TRBJ2-5	17	CASSQIIGAGRGETQYF
TRBD2	TRBV27	TRBJ2-7	19	CASSLSYLGTSGRAYEQYF
TRBD1	TRBV7-8	TRBJ2-5	18	CASSLLVGTGGAQETQYF
NA	TRBV27	TRBJ2-7	14	CASSLAGSSYEQYF
NA	TRBV4-1	TRBJ1-5	15	CASSQVGGSIQPQHF
NA	TRBV19	TRBJ1-5	15	CASSITGYSNQPQHF
TRBD1	TRBV9	TRBJ2-7	18	CASSADPSGQGAVYEQYF